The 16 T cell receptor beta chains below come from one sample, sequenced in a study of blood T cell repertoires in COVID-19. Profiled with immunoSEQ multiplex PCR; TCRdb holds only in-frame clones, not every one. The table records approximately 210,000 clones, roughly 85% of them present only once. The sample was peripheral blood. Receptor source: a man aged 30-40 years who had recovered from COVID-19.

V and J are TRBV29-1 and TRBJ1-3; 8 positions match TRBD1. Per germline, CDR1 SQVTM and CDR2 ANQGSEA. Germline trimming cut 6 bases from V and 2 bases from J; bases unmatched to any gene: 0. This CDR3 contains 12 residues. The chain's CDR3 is CSVGQAGNTIYF. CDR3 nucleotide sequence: TGCAGCGTGGGACAGGCTGGAAACACCATATATTTT.

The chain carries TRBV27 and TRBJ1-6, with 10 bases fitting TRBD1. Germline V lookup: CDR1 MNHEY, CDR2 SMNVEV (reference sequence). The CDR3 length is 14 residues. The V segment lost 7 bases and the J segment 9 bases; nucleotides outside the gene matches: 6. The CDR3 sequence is CASTGTGAFSPLHF. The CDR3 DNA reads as TGTGCCAGCACCGGGACAGGGGCTTTTTCACCCCTCCACTTT.

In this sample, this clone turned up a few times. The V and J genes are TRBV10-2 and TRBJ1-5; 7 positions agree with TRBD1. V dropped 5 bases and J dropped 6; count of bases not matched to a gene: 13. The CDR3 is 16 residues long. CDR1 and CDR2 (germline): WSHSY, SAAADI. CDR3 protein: CASSYDANRGGQPQHF. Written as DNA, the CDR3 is TGCGCCAGCAGTTACGATGCGAACAGGGGTGGTCAGCCCCAGCATTTT.

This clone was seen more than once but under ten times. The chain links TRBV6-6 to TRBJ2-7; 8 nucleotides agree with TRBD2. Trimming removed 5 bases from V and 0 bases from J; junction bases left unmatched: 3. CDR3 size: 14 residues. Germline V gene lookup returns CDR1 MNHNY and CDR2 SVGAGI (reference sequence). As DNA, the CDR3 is TGTGCCAGCAGTACTAGCGGCAACTCCTACGAGCAGTACTTC. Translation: CASSTSGNSYEQYF.

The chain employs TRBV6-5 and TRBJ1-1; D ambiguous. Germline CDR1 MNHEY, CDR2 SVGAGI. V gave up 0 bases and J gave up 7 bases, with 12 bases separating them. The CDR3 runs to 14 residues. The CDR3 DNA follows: TGTGCCAGCAGTTACTCGAATGGTGGCCGTGAAGCTTTCTTT. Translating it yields CASSYSNGGREAFF.

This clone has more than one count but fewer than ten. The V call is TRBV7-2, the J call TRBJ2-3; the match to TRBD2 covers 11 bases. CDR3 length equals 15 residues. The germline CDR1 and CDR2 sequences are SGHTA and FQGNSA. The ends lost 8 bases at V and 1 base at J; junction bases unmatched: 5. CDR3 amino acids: CASLMTSGGTDTQYF. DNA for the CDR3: TGTGCCAGCCTCATGACTAGCGGGGGCACAGATACGCAGTATTTT.

The DNA of the CDR3 is TGTGCCAGCAGTTCCTTACGAGGGGAAAAACTGTTTTTT. As protein: CASSSLRGEKLFF. The chain is built from TRBV12-3 or TRBV12-4 and TRBJ1-4; D is ambiguous. Trimming took off 4 bases at V and 8 bases at J, with 11 bases between the two ends. The CDR3 is made up of 13 amino acids.

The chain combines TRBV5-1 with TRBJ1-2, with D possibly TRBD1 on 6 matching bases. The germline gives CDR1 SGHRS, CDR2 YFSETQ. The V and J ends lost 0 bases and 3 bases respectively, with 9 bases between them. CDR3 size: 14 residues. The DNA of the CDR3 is TGCGCCAGCAGCTTGGCAGGGGTGGACTATGGCTACACCTTC. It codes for CASSLAGVDYGYTF.

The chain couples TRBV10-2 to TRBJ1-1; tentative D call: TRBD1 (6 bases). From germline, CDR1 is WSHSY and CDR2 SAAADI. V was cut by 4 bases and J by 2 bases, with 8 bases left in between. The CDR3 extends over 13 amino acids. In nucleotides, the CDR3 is TGCGCCAGCAGTGGGACAGATAACACTGAAGCTTTCTTT. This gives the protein CASSGTDNTEAFF.

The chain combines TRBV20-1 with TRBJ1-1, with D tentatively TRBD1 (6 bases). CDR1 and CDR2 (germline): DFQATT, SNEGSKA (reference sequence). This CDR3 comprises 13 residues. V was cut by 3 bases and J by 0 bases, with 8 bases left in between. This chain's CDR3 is CSASRDMNTEAFF. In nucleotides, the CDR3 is TGCAGTGCTAGTCGGGACATGAACACTGAAGCTTTCTTT.

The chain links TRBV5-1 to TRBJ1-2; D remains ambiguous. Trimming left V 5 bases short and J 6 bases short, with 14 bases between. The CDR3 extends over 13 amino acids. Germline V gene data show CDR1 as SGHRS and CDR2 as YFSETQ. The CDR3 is CASRARGGDGYTF. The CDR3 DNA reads TGCGCCAGCAGGGCCCGGGGTGGCGATGGCTACACCTTC.

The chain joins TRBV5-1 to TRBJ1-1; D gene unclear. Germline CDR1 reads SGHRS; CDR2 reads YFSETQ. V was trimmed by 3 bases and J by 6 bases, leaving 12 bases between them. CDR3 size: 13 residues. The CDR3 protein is CASSSRAGPEAFF. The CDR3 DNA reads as TGCGCCAGCAGCTCGAGGGCTGGACCTGAAGCTTTCTTT.

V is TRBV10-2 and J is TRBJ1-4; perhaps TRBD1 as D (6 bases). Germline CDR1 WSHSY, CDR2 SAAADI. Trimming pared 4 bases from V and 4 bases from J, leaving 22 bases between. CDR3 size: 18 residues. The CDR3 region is CASSAITNYRVGNEKLFF. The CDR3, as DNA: TGCGCCAGCAGTGCGATCACTAACTACAGGGTTGGTAATGAAAAACTGTTTTTT.

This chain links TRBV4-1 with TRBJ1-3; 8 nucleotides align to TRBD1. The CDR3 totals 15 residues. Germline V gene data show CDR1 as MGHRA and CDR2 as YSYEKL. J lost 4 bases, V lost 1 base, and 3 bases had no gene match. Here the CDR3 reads CASSQVSGGGNTIYF. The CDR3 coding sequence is TGCGCCAGCAGCCAAGTGTCAGGGGGCGGAAACACCATATATTTT.

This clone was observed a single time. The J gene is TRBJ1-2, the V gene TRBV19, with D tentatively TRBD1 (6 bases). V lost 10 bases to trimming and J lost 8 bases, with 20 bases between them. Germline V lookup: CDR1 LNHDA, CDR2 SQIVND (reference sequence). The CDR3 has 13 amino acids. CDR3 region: CATEDQRGHGYTF. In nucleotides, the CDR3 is TGTGCCACCGAAGATCAGCGGGGGCACGGCTACACCTTC. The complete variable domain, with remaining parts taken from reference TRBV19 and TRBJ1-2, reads DGGITQSPKYLFRKEGQNVTLSCEQNLNHDAMYWYRQDPGQGLRLIYYSQIVNDFQKGDIAEGYSVSREKKESFPLTVTSAQKNPTAFYLCATEDQRGHGYTFGSGTRLTVV.

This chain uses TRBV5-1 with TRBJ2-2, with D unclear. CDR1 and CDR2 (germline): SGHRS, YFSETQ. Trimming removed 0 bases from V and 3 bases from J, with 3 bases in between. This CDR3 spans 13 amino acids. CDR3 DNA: TGCGCCAGCAGCTTGGCCGACACCGGGGAGCTGTTTTTT. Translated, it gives CASSLADTGELFF.